Below, 25 T cell receptor beta chains from the same sample are listed, as sequenced in a study of tumor and adjacent non-tumor tissue in lung cancer. RNA was extracted from bulk tissue without any cell sorting. Distant lung tissue was collected more than 3 cm away from the tumor edge. Three rounds of nested PCR, following a modified ARM-PCR protocol, produced the TCRbeta library. One entry per CDR3 protein results from TCRdb running MiXCR on the multiplex PCR reads. The sample contains 60,000 to 85,000 distinct CDR3 sequences, just over 75% of which appear only once. Sequencing input: distant non-tumor lung tissue. These receptor sequences come from a man between 65 and 79 years old with non-small cell lung cancer.

This clonotype was seen a single time. This may arise from a read error, as a much more abundant clone is one base away. This sequence joins TRBV5-1 and TRBJ2-7, with D possibly being TRBD1 (5 bases). CDR3 length equals 15 residues. The V gene lost 0 bases and the J gene lost 5 bases, with 15 bases spanning the gap. Per the germline V gene, CDR1 is SGHRS and CDR2 is YFSETQ. DNA for the CDR3: TGCGCCAGCAGCTTGGAGACAGTCGTGTGGGACGAGCAGTACTTC. Translated: CASSLETVVWDEQYF.

V usage is TRBV2 and J usage is TRBJ2-1; TRBD2 matches at 11 bases. The CDR3 totals 17 residues. Germline values: CDR1 SNHLY, CDR2 FYNNEI. The ends lost 9 bases at V and 4 bases at J; junction bases unmatched: 14. CDR3 amino acids: CAREGLAELALYNEQFF. In DNA form, the CDR3 reads TGTGCCAGGGAGGGACTAGCGGAGCTTGCCCTATACAATGAGCAGTTCTTC.

As concerns this clonotype: No conserved phenylalanine or tryptophan ends this CDR3, so it is likely a read error. DNA for the CDR3: TGTGCCAGCAGCAACAGGGATTCACCCCTCCACTCC. Its protein product is CASSNRDSPLHS. The V call is TRBV7-9, the J call TRBJ1-6, with a possible D match to TRBD1 (6 bases). V shed 5 bases and J shed 8 bases, with 7 bases lying between them. The germline CDR1 and CDR2 sequences are SEHNR and FQNEAQ (reference sequence). There are 12 residues in the CDR3.

A word on this clonotype: One end of the junction does not line up with germline, which may come from a read error. This chain connects TRBV29-1 to TRBJ1-1; D is possibly TRBD1 (5 bases). Germline values: CDR1 SQVTM, CDR2 ANQGSEA. CDR3 length: 12 amino acids. CDR3 sequence: CSARGQGLETFF. For the CDR3, the DNA is TGTAGCGCACGGGGCCAGGGCCTCGAAACTTTCTTT.

Of note for this clonotype: This may be a read error: a much more frequent sequence differs by one nucleotide. This chain connects TRBV5-4 to TRBJ2-7, with 7 bases identical to TRBD1. Germline-derived CDR1 and CDR2 are SGHNT and YYREEE (reference sequence). The CDR3 covers 13 residues. V shed 9 bases, J shed 5 bases, and the junction held 11 bases outside the gene matches. The CDR3 DNA is TGTGCCAACGAACGACAGGGCGGCGACGAGCAGTACTTC. This encodes CANERQGGDEQYF.

This clonotype was counted once. One end of the junction varies from germline; a read error may be responsible. The chain uses TRBV6-6 and TRBJ2-7; 7 bases agree with TRBD1. From germline, CDR1 is MNHNY and CDR2 SVGAGI (reference sequence). This CDR3 spans 13 amino acids. The DNA of the CDR3 is TGTGCCAGTAGTGCACAGGGGTTCCAGGAGCACTACTTC. This translates into CASSAQGFQEHYF.

In its sample, this clonotype was seen a few times. A much larger clone differs by one base, so this may be a read error. The chain is built from TRBV6-5 and TRBJ2-7; D may be TRBD1 or TRBD2 (5 bases each). Germline CDR1 and CDR2: MNHEY and SVGAGI. This CDR3 contains 13 residues. DNA of the CDR3: TGTGTCAGCATTCAAGGGGAGCACTACGAGCAGTACTTC. Its protein is CVSIQGEHYEQYF.

The rearrangement joins TRBV20-1 to TRBJ1-1, with no clear D. Germline lookup yields CDR1 DFQATT and CDR2 SNEGSKA (reference sequence). There are 11 residues in the CDR3. The CDR3 DNA reads TGCTGTACAAATCAAGGAGTGAAAGCTTTCTTT. Its protein product is CCTNQGVKAFF.

The chain has TRBV6-1 and TRBJ2-7; 11 nucleotides align to TRBD2. V lost 8 bases, J lost 13 bases, and 16 bases stayed unmatched. CDR1 is MNHNS, CDR2 SASEGT, per germline. The CDR3 loop spans 14 amino acids. In DNA form, the CDR3 reads TGTGCCAGCGGGCTAGCGGGGGGAAGATACGAGGATTACTTC. Translating it yields CASGLAGGRYEDYF.

The chain has TRBV5-8 and TRBJ2-7; 7 bases map to TRBD1. CDR1 is SGHTS and CDR2 is YDEGEE in the germline V gene. This CDR3 region has 13 residues. After removal of 4 bases from V and 5 bases from J, the junction contained 6 bases not matched to a gene. The CDR3 loop is CASSTSDRDEQYF. The CDR3 region has the DNA TGTGCCAGCAGCACTTCTGACAGGGACGAGCAGTACTTC.

Remarks on this clonotype: The junction departs from germline at one end; a sequencing error may be responsible. This rearrangement joins TRBV10-3 to TRBJ2-3, with a possible D match to TRBD2 (6 bases). The V gene's germline CDR1 is ENHRY and CDR2 SYGVKD. The CDR3 is 16 residues long. DNA of the CDR3: TGTGCCATCAGTGATACTAGTGGGAGGAACACAGATAAGCAGTATTTT. This sequence encodes CAISDTSGRNTDKQYF.

This clonotype was detected only a few times. This may stem from a read error, because a much larger clone lies one nucleotide away. V gene TRBV5-6 combines with J gene TRBJ2-5; D is perhaps TRBD1 (6 bases). The CDR3 loop spans 14 amino acids. Per germline, CDR1 SGHDT and CDR2 YYEEEE. The CDR3 DNA sequence: TGTGTCAGCACCAACAATCTACAGGGAGAGACCCAGTACTTC. Protein: CVSTNNLQGETQYF. The whole variable domain, filled in from reference TRBV5-6 and TRBJ2-5, reads DAGVTQSPTHLIKTRGQQVTLRCSPKSGHDTVSWYQQALGQGPQFIFQYYEEEERQRGNFPDRFSGHQFPNYSSELNVNALLLGDSALYLCVSTNNLQGETQYFGPGTRLLVL.

As concerns this clonotype: Being one base from a much bigger clone, this may be a read error. As the CDR3 is not closed by the conserved phenylalanine or tryptophan, this likely results from a read error. The rearrangement joins TRBV10-1 to TRBJ2-7; 8 bases align to TRBD2. The V gene's germline CDR1 is WNHNN and CDR2 SYGVQD (reference sequence). The CDR3 has 17 residues. V lost 2 bases, J lost 0 bases, and 9 bases stayed unmatched. DNA of the CDR3: TGCGCCAGCAGTGAGCCTTGGACTAGCCGTAGCTCCTACGAGCAGTACTAC. Its protein product is CASSEPWTSRSSYEQYY.

This clonotype has just a few counts. The chain employs TRBV30 and TRBJ1-5; unclear D gene. Germline loops: CDR1 GTSNPN, CDR2 SVGIG (reference sequence). The CDR3 is 14 residues long. V shed 2 bases and J shed 3 bases, with 11 bases lying between them. CDR3 DNA: TGTGCCTGGAGTCTACCCGGGGACAATCAGCCCCAGCATTTT. Its protein product is CAWSLPGDNQPQHF.

In regard to this clonotype: The conserved phenylalanine or tryptophan normally closing the CDR3 is absent here, so this likely arose from a read error. This chain connects TRBV11-3 to TRBJ1-1, with D hard to call. Trimming cost V 9 bases and J 4 bases, with 15 bases left between them. Germline assignment: CDR1 SGHNT and CDR2 YENEEA. The CDR3 sequence is 13 residues long. The DNA of the CDR3 is TGTGCCAGTAGCCCCCCGGCGAGCACTGAAGCTTTCCTT. As protein: CASSPPASTEAFL.

Note on this clonotype: A read error is possible here, since a much larger clone lies one base away. CDR3 loop: CASSRGGRGGYNEQSF. The CDR3 bases are TGTGCCAGCAGCCGCGGGGGAAGGGGCGGGTACAATGAGCAGTCCTTC. The rearrangement links TRBV5-6 to TRBJ2-1; 7 bases line up with TRBD2. CDR1 and CDR2 (germline): SGHDT, YYEEEE. CDR3 length: 16 residues.

With regard to this clonotype: Mismatch with germline at one junction end may stem from a read error. The V and J genes are TRBV4-2 and TRBJ2-5; a weak D match, TRBD2 (6 bases). Germline V gives CDR1 LGHNA, CDR2 YNFKEQ. CDR3 length: 16 amino acids. The CDR3 DNA is TGTGCCAGCAGCCGCCGAGGTAGCGGTAATGAGGAGACCCAAAACTTC. It is translated as CASSRRGSGNEETQNF.

A note on this clonotype: Sequence at one end of the junction differs from germline and may be a read error. V usage is TRBV29-1 and J usage is TRBJ2-7; unclear D gene. Looked up from germline, CDR1 is SQVTM and CDR2 is ANQGSEA. This CDR3 region has 12 residues. CDR3 sequence (DNA): TGCAGAGTTGTTCCTGCATCCTACCAGCAGTACTTC. The encoded protein is CRVVPASYQQYF.

Only a few counts were recorded for this clonotype. Since a much larger clone is just one base distant, this may be a read error. The chain links TRBV12-3 or TRBV12-4 to TRBJ2-1; tentatively, D is TRBD1 (6 bases). V shed 6 bases and J shed 8 bases, with 11 bases lying between them. The CDR3 extends over 12 amino acids. The CDR3 is CASSPKGDEQFF. CDR3 in DNA: TGTGCCAGCAGCCCTAAGGGGGATGAGCAGTTCTTC.

This clonotype has a handful of counts. The chain recombines TRBV6-2 or TRBV6-3 with TRBJ1-1; D unclear. CDR3 length: 14 residues. The V and J ends lost 2 bases and 5 bases respectively, with 12 bases between them. CDR1 and CDR2 (germline): MNHEY, SVGEGT. The CDR3 region is CASSYPPGRTEAFF. The DNA of the CDR3 is TGTGCCAGCAGTTACCCCCCGGGTAGGACTGAAGCTTTCTTT.

In its sample, this clonotype is medium-sized. This rearrangement joins TRBV2 to TRBJ2-7; the match to TRBD2 covers 8 bases. V gave up 0 bases and J gave up 6 bases; unmatched junction bases: 10. The CDR3 spans 16 residues. Looked up from germline, CDR1 is SNHLY and CDR2 is FYNNEI. In DNA form, the CDR3 reads TGTGCCAGCAGTGAAGCGATCCGCGGGGGGCTATCCGAGCAGTACTTC. Its protein is CASSEAIRGGLSEQYF.

Points on this clonotype: One end of the junction varies from germline; a read error may be responsible. This chain connects TRBV11-1 to TRBJ2-7; D is perhaps TRBD1 or TRBD2 (5 bases each). Germline loops: CDR1 SGHAT, CDR2 FQDESV (reference sequence). CDR3 length: 14 residues. The CDR3 loop reads CASSSRVATYEQYF. CDR3 DNA sequence: TGTGCCAGCAGCTCCAGGGTAGCGACCTACGAACAGTACTTC.

The table lists this clonotype with a few counts. Mismatch with germline at one junction end may stem from a read error. J is TRBJ2-5 and V is TRBV4-2; D may be TRBD2 (6 bases). Per the germline V gene, CDR1 is LGHNA and CDR2 is YNFKEQ. The CDR3 covers 16 residues. CDR3 bases: TGTACCAGCAGCCGCCGAGGTAGCGGTAATGAGGAGACTCAGTACTTC. This codes for CTSSRRGSGNEETQYF.

The chain employs TRBV5-1 and TRBJ2-7, with 7 bases that match TRBD1. Germline CDR1 is SGHRS and CDR2 is YFSETQ. The CDR3 contains 14 residues. The V and J ends lost 0 bases and 3 bases, in that order; junction bases with no gene match: 3. The CDR3 DNA sequence: TGCGCCAGCAGCTTGGGAGGGGGCCGCTACGAGCAGTACTTC. Protein: CASSLGGGRYEQYF. Using reference TRBV5-1 and TRBJ2-7 for the parts outside the CDR3, the full variable domain is KAGVTQTPRYLIKTRGQQVTLSCSPISGHRSVSWYQQTPGQGLQFLFEYFSETQRNKGNFPGRFSGRQFSNSRSEMNVSTLELGDSALYLCASSLGGGRYEQYFGPGTRLTVT.

As concerns this clonotype: Relative to the germline gene, one junction end is altered; a read error may explain this. The chain combines TRBV4-3 with TRBJ2-7; 7 nucleotides agree with TRBD2. The CDR3 loop spans 15 amino acids. In germline, CDR1 is LGHNA, CDR2 YSLEER. CDR3 loop: CASSQERDYGYEQYF. CDR3 DNA sequence: TGCGCCAGCAGCCAAGAACGGGACTATGGATACGAACAGTACTTC.